This record concerns one T cell receptor beta chain sequence. No antigen is known for it. The data belong to a study of shared clonotypes between healthy human individuals. Genomic DNA from each subset was divided evenly over several immunoSEQ plates. How the authors handled the data: From ImmunoSEQ came sequences covering only the junction and carrying no quality scores, so filtering differed. TCRdb's table, derived via immunoSEQ multiplex PCR, lists solely in-frame clones and lacks some. D and trimming come from the DNA, and the V and J calls and clone size come from that table. Of 2 million to 3 million clones in the sample, 90% to 95% are singletons; the top ten hold 0.36%. The V and J ends lost 0 bases and 2 bases, in that order; junction bases with no gene match: 7. Germline V lookup: CDR1 LGHNA, CDR2 YNFKEQ. CDR3 size: 19 residues. Study-wide results and caveats: How much donors shared clonotypes was expected to be affected by sequencing depth.

Healthy HIV-negative adults without recent acute infections or vaccinations served as donors. Sequenced material: naive CD4+ T cells from PBMCs. The subset was: CD45RA+ positively selected. The origin of this receptor is a man younger than 30 in good health. Some clones in this sample may be carry-over from other donors' samples. The V and J genes are TRBV4-2 and TRBJ2-7; 16 bases match TRBD2. The CDR3 loop reads CASSQDEGLAGGPPYEQYF. CDR3 nucleotide sequence: TGTGCCAGCAGCCAAGATGAGGGACTAGCGGGAGGGCCCCCCTACGAGCAGTACTTC.